This TCR beta chain was recovered during a study of blood T cell repertoires in COVID-19. Study background: The United States, Italy and Spain provided the acute and convalescent COVID-19 samples. The cDNA or gDNA used as material had been derived from T cells, B-cell-depleted T cells, or PBMCs.

Under the authors' procedure: Estimated nucleated cell counts came from reference gene primer amplification. Profiled with immunoSEQ multiplex PCR; TCRdb holds only in-frame clones, not every one. Clone size and the V and J calls come from that table; the DNA yielded D and trimming. This table holds about 250,000 clones, nearly 95% found once. Seattle's enrolled individuals joined amid active infection and were then monitored longitudinally. The sequencing sample was made of peripheral blood. The receptor was derived from a man under 40 with COVID-19, enrolled during active disease.

CDR3 residues: CASSYEGLDGYTF. The DNA of the CDR3 is TGTGCCAGCAGTTATGAGGGACTTGATGGCTACACCTTC. The rearrangement links TRBV6-5 to TRBJ1-2; D might be TRBD1 (5 bases). Deletions cut 3 bases from V and 6 bases from J, with 11 bases between. This CDR3 is 13 amino acids long. Germline CDR1 reads MNHEY; CDR2 reads SVGAGI.